The 15 T cell receptor beta chains presented below share a single source sample, sequenced in a study of T cell repertoires in cytomegalovirus infection. For these receptors, no antigen is known. TCRdb fed the reads into MiXCR, producing one record per CDR3 protein. The data contain more than 95,000 distinct CDR3 sequences, about 32% of them singletons. The source was CD8+ T cells from cultured PBMCs, collected from culture after CMV antigen stimulation. The receptors stem from a human donor in good health (CMV status not recorded). Some clones in this sample may be carry-over from other donors' samples.

In this sample, this clonotype turned up a few times. This sequence joins TRBV27 and TRBJ2-1, with TRBD1 matching 7 bases. The J segment lost 3 bases and the V segment lost 5 bases, leaving 13 bases of the junction unmatched. From germline, CDR1 is MNHEY and CDR2 SMNVEV (reference sequence). The CDR3 runs 17 residues. In nucleotides, the CDR3 is TGTGCCAGCAGTCTACAAACCGGGACAGAGAGCTACAATGAGCAGTTCTTC. It encodes CASSLQTGTESYNEQFF.

This rearrangement joins TRBV29-1 to TRBJ2-1; TRBD1 agrees at 9 bases. From germline, CDR1 is SQVTM and CDR2 ANQGSEA. With 0 bases clipped from V and 2 bases from J, the junction kept 5 bases outside the gene matches. This CDR3 comprises 16 residues. The CDR3 sequence: CSVEDPDRGAYNEQFF. The CDR3 DNA follows: TGCAGCGTTGAAGATCCCGACAGGGGGGCCTACAATGAGCAGTTCTTC.

To note about this clonotype: This may stem from a read error, because a much larger clone lies one nucleotide away. This rearrangement joins TRBV7-2 to TRBJ1-5, with TRBD1 identical over 7 bases. Germline loops: CDR1 SGHTA, CDR2 FQGNSA. This CDR3 region has 16 residues. V was clipped by 2 bases and J by 0 bases; unmatched bases: 4. Here the CDR3 DNA reads TGTACCAGCAGCTTATGGGGACAGAATAGCAATCAGCCCCAGCATTTT. This sequence encodes CTSSLWGQNSNQPQHF.

This chain joins TRBV5-4 and TRBJ1-2; D gene ambiguous. The CDR3 spans 14 residues. Trimming removed 0 bases from V and 2 bases from J, with 8 bases in between. Germline V gene data show CDR1 as SGHNT and CDR2 as YYREEE (reference sequence). CDR3 nucleotides: TGTGCCAGCAGCTTGGATGGGCTGAACTATGGCTACACCTTC. Its translation is CASSLDGLNYGYTF. Full variable domain (outside the CDR3, taken from reference TRBV5-4 and TRBJ1-2): ETGVTQSPTHLIKTRGQQVTLRCSSQSGHNTVSWYQQALGQGPQFIFQYYREEENGRGNFPPRFSGLQFPNYSSELNVNALELDDSALYLCASSLDGLNYGYTFGSGTRLTVV.

This clonotype was counted ten times or more. The chain links TRBV19 to TRBJ1-2, with D unresolved. This CDR3 has 14 residues. Germline V gene lookup returns CDR1 LNHDA and CDR2 SQIVND (reference sequence). The V end was cut by 3 bases, the J end by 10 bases, with 18 bases between. The CDR3, as DNA: TGTGCCAGTAGTATTATCGGCGGCCGCTCGATCTACACCTTC. It codes for CASSIIGGRSIYTF.

The CDR3 reads CASSEAWTAPYNEQFF. CDR3 coding DNA: TGTGCCAGCAGTGAAGCTTGGACAGCTCCTTACAATGAGCAGTTCTTC. The chain couples TRBV2 to TRBJ2-1; weak D call: TRBD1 (6 bases). Germline V lookup: CDR1 SNHLY, CDR2 FYNNEI. The V and J ends lost 0 bases and 4 bases respectively, with 13 bases between them. The CDR3 is 16 amino acids.

The V call is TRBV18, the J call TRBJ2-1; 11 nucleotides line up with TRBD2. The germline V gene has CDR1 KGHSH and CDR2 LQKENI. This CDR3 is built from 18 residues. Trimming at V came to 3 bases and at J to 8 bases, leaving 15 bases not matched to a gene. The CDR3: CASSPLRLAGTASDEQFF. In nucleotides, the CDR3 is TGTGCCAGCTCACCGCTAAGACTAGCGGGGACGGCATCGGATGAGCAGTTCTTC.

The chain has TRBV20-1 and TRBJ2-2; possibly TRBD1 for D (6 bases). V lost 6 bases and J lost 5, with 7 bases in between. The CDR3 is 11 residues long. Germline V gene lookup returns CDR1 DFQATT and CDR2 SNEGSKA (reference sequence). In DNA form, the CDR3 reads TGCAGTGCAGGGGGTACCGGGGAGCTGTTTTTT. Translated, it gives CSAGGTGELFF.

The gene calls are TRBV3-1 and TRBJ1-2, with TRBD1 identical over 7 bases. The CDR3 extends over 12 amino acids. J gave up 7 bases and V 7 bases, and 6 bases lay outside the gene matches. Germline V lookup: CDR1 LGHDT, CDR2 YNNKEL (reference sequence). CDR3: CASTGTDSGYTF. CDR3 DNA: TGTGCCAGCACCGGGACAGACAGTGGCTACACCTTC.

V and J are TRBV20-1 and TRBJ2-3; tentative D call: TRBD2 (5 bases). Germline V gene lookup returns CDR1 DFQATT and CDR2 SNEGSKA (reference sequence). V dropped 1 base and J dropped 1 base, with 12 bases sitting between them. The length of the CDR3 is 15 residues. The CDR3 loop reads CSARAIKGGTDTQYF. CDR3 bases: TGCAGTGCTAGAGCGATCAAGGGAGGCACAGATACGCAGTATTTT.

The genes are TRBV6-5 and TRBJ2-7, with 10 bases that match TRBD2. Germline CDR1 reads MNHEY; CDR2 reads SVGAGI. The V gene end was trimmed by 6 bases and the J gene end by 4 bases; junction bases not matched to a gene: 9. This CDR3 contains 15 residues. This CDR3 reads CASRPSGGAFYEQYF. DNA for the CDR3: TGTGCCAGCAGACCGAGCGGGGGGGCGTTTTACGAGCAGTACTTC.

In this sample, this clonotype turned up once. The chain couples TRBV5-1 to TRBJ2-3; TRBD2 matches at 9 bases. Looked up from germline, CDR1 is SGHRS and CDR2 is YFSETQ. The CDR3 has 17 residues. Losses at the gene ends were 1 base for V and 2 bases for J; bases not matched to a gene: 8. CDR3 in amino acids: CASSLFFLAGITDTQYF. The CDR3 region has the DNA TGCGCCAGCAGCTTGTTTTTTCTAGCGGGGATCACAGATACGCAGTATTTT.

This clonotype was picked up one time. The rearrangement uses TRBV20-1 and TRBJ2-3; no reliable D call. The CDR3 runs to 13 residues. Between the trimmed V and J ends, which lost 2 bases and 2 bases, there was a span of 8 bases. Germline CDR1 DFQATT, CDR2 SNEGSKA (reference sequence). CDR3 in amino acids: CSARTANTDTQYF. The CDR3 nucleotides read TGCAGTGCTAGAACGGCTAACACAGATACGCAGTATTTT.

The chain has TRBV7-6 and TRBJ1-1; D uncertain. V was cut by 4 bases and J by 4 bases, with 10 bases left in between. The V gene's germline CDR1 is SGHVS and CDR2 FNYEAQ. The CDR3 spans 13 residues. The CDR3 nucleotides read TGTGCCAGCAGCTCGGGCCCGAGCACTGAAGCTTTCTTT. Translating gives CASSSGPSTEAFF.

This clonotype was counted between two and nine times. The gene calls are TRBV7-8 and TRBJ2-3; no firm D call. CDR1 and CDR2 (germline): SGHVS, FQNEAQ. The CDR3 contains 12 residues. Trimming stripped 4 bases from V and 4 bases from J, with 6 bases between. The CDR3 region has the DNA TGTGCCAGCAGCTACGGTCCAGATACGCAGTATTTT. Translating gives CASSYGPDTQYF.